Below are 28 T cell receptor beta chains sequenced from a single sample in a study of T cells in Graves' hyperthyroidism and ophthalmopathy. Amplification yielded TCR beta CDR3 regions, with RNA transcripts as the source. The study used the HTBI primer set for a first-round RT-PCR of the TCR CDR3. TCRdb re-called the multiplex PCR reads with MiXCR, one entry per CDR3 protein. Altogether a few hundred thousand distinct CDR3 sequences are present, just under 15% being singletons, with the ten largest covering around a third. The sequenced material came from blood. The receptors derive from a woman in her twenties or thirties with Graves' hyperthyroidism.

With regard to this clonotype: A much larger clone is a single base away; this may be a read error. The chain is built from TRBV6-2 or TRBV6-3 and TRBJ2-5; 11 bases agree with TRBD2. After removal of 5 bases from V and 4 bases from J, the junction contained 9 bases not matched to a gene. Germline V gene data show CDR1 as MNHEY and CDR2 as SVGEGT. The CDR3 is 16 amino acids. CDR3 nucleotides: TGTGCCAGCAGTCCCCCTAGCGGGGGGTCGGGAGAGACCCAGTACTTC. Translation: CASSPPSGGSGETQYF.

The chain has TRBV28 and TRBJ1-4, with no clear D. The V gene lost 8 bases and the J gene lost 0 bases, with 7 bases spanning the gap. The CDR3 runs to 13 residues. Germline CDR1 is MDHEN and CDR2 is SYDVKM. The DNA of the CDR3 is TGTGCCAGCTCTCAGTCAACTAATGAAAAACTGTTTTTT. Protein: CASSQSTNEKLFF.

This clonotype was seen a few times. CDR3 in DNA: TGCAGTGCTAGGGGGCCCTCGCTGCGGCTCGAGCAGTACTTC. Amino acids: CSARGPSLRLEQYF. V is TRBV20-1 and J is TRBJ2-7, with D perhaps TRBD1 (5 bases). CDR1 is DFQATT, CDR2 SNEGSKA, per germline (reference sequence). The V end was cut by 3 bases, the J end by 6 bases, with 18 bases between. The CDR3 extends over 14 amino acids.

This clonotype was seen a handful of times. The rearrangement joins TRBV11-3 to TRBJ2-1, with no clear D. In germline, CDR1 is SGHNT, CDR2 YENEEA. The CDR3 spans 16 residues. Trimming removed 1 base at V and 6 bases at J, with 16 bases between. The CDR3 nucleotides are TGTGCCAGCAGCTTAGGGTCCTCAGCCCGCGCCAATGAGCAGTTCTTC. Its translation is CASSLGSSARANEQFF.

This clonotype was recorded a few times. The rearrangement uses TRBV29-1 and TRBJ2-5; 7 bases line up with TRBD2. The CDR3 totals 15 residues. Trimming took 3 bases from V and 3 from J; bases not matched to a gene: 10. Germline CDR1 is SQVTM and CDR2 is ANQGSEA. CDR3 nucleotide sequence: TGCAGCGTTGAGATTCTCGGCCTAGCGGAAGAGACCCAGTACTTC. Residues: CSVEILGLAEETQYF.

This clonotype appeared many times. V is TRBV11-2 and J is TRBJ2-3; TRBD2 matches 8 bases. The CDR3 covers 15 residues. The ends lost 5 bases at V and 1 base at J; junction bases unmatched: 5. The germline V gene encodes CDR1 SGHAT and CDR2 FQNNGV. The CDR3 bases are TGTGCCAGCAGCAGCGGGAGACGGGGCACAGATACGCAGTATTTT. Its protein is CASSSGRRGTDTQYF.

This clonotype was seen repeatedly, ten times or more. This chain connects TRBV30 to TRBJ1-2; D possibly corresponds to TRBD1 (6 bases). Germline assignment: CDR1 GTSNPN and CDR2 SVGIG (reference sequence). V lost 3 bases, J lost 0 bases, and 14 bases lay in between. The CDR3 covers 15 residues. In DNA, the CDR3 is TGTGCCTGGAGGCTGCAGGGGACTACTAACTATGGCTACACCTTC. Protein sequence: CAWRLQGTTNYGYTF.

There are many counts of this clonotype. The chain employs TRBV3-1 and TRBJ2-3, with TRBD2 matching 9 bases. The CDR3 has 17 residues. V lost 0 bases and J lost 2; bases outside the gene matches: 6. Germline CDR1 is LGHDT and CDR2 is YNNKEL (reference sequence). DNA for the CDR3: TGTGCCAGCAGCCAAGAAGCGATAGCGGGGGCCACAGATACGCAGTATTTT. Translating it yields CASSQEAIAGATDTQYF.

The table lists this clonotype with many counts. The chain recombines TRBV28 with TRBJ2-5; D possibly corresponds to TRBD2 (5 bases). The V gene lost 8 bases and the J gene lost 5 bases, with 6 bases spanning the gap. There are 10 residues in the CDR3. CDR1 and CDR2 from the germline V gene are MDHEN and SYDVKM. CDR3 sequence reads: CASCGETQYF. The CDR3 region has the DNA TGTGCCAGCTGCGGGGAGACCCAGTACTTC. Complete variable domain (other parts from reference TRBV28 and TRBJ2-5): DVKVTQSSRYLVKRTGEKVFLECVQDMDHENMFWYRQDPGLGLRLIYFSYDVKMKEKGDIPEGYSVSREKKERFSLILESASTNQTSMYLCASCGETQYFGPGTRLLVL.

This clonotype occurred many times. The rearrangement joins TRBV6-1 to TRBJ2-2, with TRBD1 as a possible D gene (5 bases). Trimming stripped 7 bases from V and 7 bases from J, with 16 bases between. This CDR3 spans 14 amino acids. Germline V gives CDR1 MNHNS, CDR2 SASEGT. CDR3 region: CASTYRQGHGELFF. The CDR3 DNA reads TGTGCCAGCACCTATCGGCAGGGTCACGGGGAGCTGTTTTTT.

This clonotype showed up just a few times. This may come from a read error, since a much larger clone is one base off. The genes are TRBV28 and TRBJ2-7, with D possibly being TRBD2 (7 bases). The CDR3 runs 15 residues. The germline gives CDR1 MDHEN, CDR2 SYDVKM. CDR3: CASSPGGGEAYEQCF. Here the CDR3 DNA reads TGTGCCAGCAGCCCTGGAGGGGGGGAAGCCTACGAGCAGTGCTTC.

Many counts were recorded for this clonotype. The rearrangement joins TRBV5-5 to TRBJ2-1; no clear D. Germline CDR1 is SGHKS and CDR2 is YYEKEE (reference sequence). The CDR3 length is 15 residues. Trimming cost V 1 base and J 0 bases, with 8 bases left between them. CDR3 coding DNA: TGTGCCAGCAGCTTGATCCCGAGCTCCTACAATGAGCAGTTCTTC. It translates to CASSLIPSSYNEQFF.

There are many counts of this clonotype. The V call is TRBV29-1, the J call TRBJ1-5; weak D call: TRBD1 (6 bases). This CDR3 has 13 amino acids. V lost 6 bases and J lost 0, with 9 bases in between. Germline CDR1 SQVTM, CDR2 ANQGSEA. CDR3 in amino acids: CSVQGGSNQPQHF. The CDR3 DNA follows: TGCAGCGTCCAAGGGGGTAGCAATCAGCCCCAGCATTTT.

This clonotype was counted at least ten times. The CDR3 sequence is CASSRPGRLTNEQFF. In DNA, the CDR3 is TGTGCCAGCAGCCGACCGGGACGTTTAACTAATGAGCAGTTCTTC. The rearrangement links TRBV3-1 to TRBJ2-1; D may match TRBD1 or TRBD2 (5 bases each). V was trimmed by 4 bases and J by 7 bases, leaving 17 bases between them. CDR3 size: 15 residues. Germline V gene lookup returns CDR1 LGHDT and CDR2 YNNKEL (reference sequence).

This clonotype was seen at least ten times. The chain is built from TRBV20-1 and TRBJ2-1; D is uncertain. The V end lost 0 bases, the J end lost 0 bases, and 9 bases lay between the germline ends. Germline lookup yields CDR1 DFQATT and CDR2 SNEGSKA (reference sequence). This CDR3 is 15 amino acids long. Written as DNA, the CDR3 is TGCAGTGCTAGAGATACAGCCCGCTCCTACAATGAGCAGTTCTTC. It is translated as CSARDTARSYNEQFF.

This clonotype was found many times. The chain carries TRBV28 and TRBJ2-3; D gene unclear. The V gene lost 1 base and the J gene lost 4 bases, with 12 bases spanning the gap. The germline V gene encodes CDR1 MDHEN and CDR2 SYDVKM. CDR3 size: 15 residues. Written as DNA, the CDR3 is TGTGCCAGCAGTTTATTGGCTAGTCGGGCAGATACGCAGTATTTT. Protein product: CASSLLASRADTQYF.

This clonotype was counted a few times. This chain joins TRBV24-1 and TRBJ2-1; 13 nucleotides line up with TRBD2. In germline, CDR1 is KGHDR, CDR2 SFDVKD. The length of the CDR3 is 18 residues. Germline trimming cut 4 bases from V and 5 bases from J; bases unmatched to any gene: 10. This CDR3 reads CATSDRLAGGGPHNEQFF. The CDR3 nucleotides are TGTGCCACCAGTGACAGACTAGCGGGAGGCGGTCCACACAATGAGCAGTTCTTC.

This clonotype has ten or more counts. This rearrangement joins TRBV10-3 to TRBJ2-3; D is uncertain. Germline V gene data show CDR1 as ENHRY and CDR2 as SYGVKD. The CDR3 is 11 amino acids. The V and J ends lost 5 bases and 3 bases respectively, with 3 bases between them. CDR3 sequence reads: CAISQTDTQYF. CDR3 coding DNA: TGTGCCATCAGTCAGACAGATACGCAGTATTTT.

The table lists this clonotype with many counts. The chain has TRBV18 and TRBJ2-2; no firm D call. CDR1 and CDR2 (germline): KGHSH, LQKENI. V shed 4 bases and J shed 2 bases, with 8 bases lying between them. The CDR3 contains 14 residues. The CDR3 is CASSHGRNTGELFF. The CDR3 DNA reads as TGTGCCAGCTCACATGGTCGAAACACCGGGGAGCTGTTTTTT.

Ten or more counts support this clonotype. This chain links TRBV18 with TRBJ2-7; 7 positions agree with TRBD2. J lost 4 bases, V lost 4 bases, and 4 bases had no gene match. This CDR3 has 13 residues. Germline values: CDR1 KGHSH, CDR2 LQKENI. The CDR3 loop reads CASSRGSGYEQYF. The CDR3 nucleotides are TGTGCCAGCTCACGCGGGAGCGGATACGAGCAGTACTTC.

This clonotype was seen a handful of times. The rearrangement joins TRBV7-3 to TRBJ2-5, with a weak D call TRBD2 (6 bases). Germline lookup yields CDR1 SGHTA and CDR2 FQGTGA. V lost 0 bases to trimming and J lost 2 bases, with 13 bases between them. This CDR3 has 16 amino acids. The CDR3 spells CASSLTGRDFQETQYF. CDR3 DNA sequence: TGTGCCAGCAGCTTAACGGGCCGGGACTTTCAAGAGACCCAGTACTTC.

The chain recombines TRBV20-1 with TRBJ1-1, with a possible D match to TRBD1 (6 bases). V lost 0 bases to trimming and J lost 1 base, with 21 bases between them. Germline-derived CDR1 and CDR2 are DFQATT and SNEGSKA (reference sequence). This CDR3 contains 18 residues. The CDR3 here is CSARDEGQKLGPNTEAFF. The CDR3 nucleotides are TGCAGTGCTAGAGATGAGGGACAAAAGTTAGGGCCGAACACTGAAGCTTTCTTT.

This sequence joins TRBV11-3 and TRBJ1-5; D uncertain. The CDR3 spans 13 residues. Trimming left V 11 bases short and J 1 base short, with 12 bases between. Per the germline V gene, CDR1 is SGHNT and CDR2 is YENEEA. CDR3 residues: CAVNSPSNQPQHF. For the CDR3, the DNA is TGTGCCGTAAATTCCCCAAGCAATCAGCCCCAGCATTTT.

This clonotype was seen a handful of times. V and J are TRBV6-5 and TRBJ2-3; TRBD2 matches at 10 bases. This CDR3 is built from 15 residues. Germline V CDR1 and CDR2: MNHEY, SVGAGI. V lost 2 bases to trimming and J lost 6 bases; unmatched junction nucleotides: 5. The CDR3 DNA reads TGTGCCAGCAGTTACGGACTAGCGGAAAAGGATACGCAGTATTTT. It encodes CASSYGLAEKDTQYF.

This clonotype was picked up many times. The chain links TRBV10-2 to TRBJ2-5; 7 bases are shared with TRBD2. With 5 bases clipped from V and 4 bases from J, the junction kept 4 bases outside the gene matches. This CDR3 is built from 13 residues. CDR1 WSHSY and CDR2 SAAADI come from the germline V gene. CDR3 in amino acids: CASSRGLLETQYF. In DNA form, the CDR3 reads TGCGCCAGCAGTAGGGGACTACTAGAGACCCAGTACTTC.

This clonotype has a handful of counts. A much larger clone lies a single base off, so this may be a read error. The chain recombines TRBV30 with TRBJ1-2; the D is unclear. CDR1 is GTSNPN and CDR2 is SVGIG in the germline V gene (reference sequence). This CDR3 comprises 14 residues. V lost 3 bases and J 4 bases, leaving 15 bases between the germline ends. CDR3 nucleotides: TGTGCCTGGAGCGCCGGCAGGTCGTCCTATGGCTACACCTTC. Protein: CAWSAGRSSYGYTF.

There are many counts of this clonotype. A junction boundary mismatches the germline segment, possibly from a read error. The V gene is TRBV5-1, the J gene TRBJ2-1, with 8 bases aligning to TRBD1. The germline CDR1 and CDR2 sequences are SGHRS and YFSETQ. The CDR3 runs to 15 residues. As DNA, the CDR3 is TGTGCCAGCAGCTTAGCTGGGACAGGCTACAATGAGCAGTTCTTC. Its translation is CASSLAGTGYNEQFF.

The chain recombines TRBV7-9 with TRBJ2-6; perhaps TRBD2 as D (6 bases). The germline V gene has CDR1 SEHNR and CDR2 FQNEAQ (reference sequence). Trimming removed 5 bases at V and 0 bases at J, with 11 bases between. There are 16 residues in the CDR3. CDR3 residues: CASSQTGSSGANVLTF. DNA of the CDR3: TGTGCCAGCAGCCAAACCGGGAGCTCTGGGGCCAACGTCCTGACTTTC.